This T cell receptor (beta chain) was identified during a study of blood T cell repertoires in COVID-19. At the level of the study: COVID-19 samples collected from the United States, Italy and Spain covered acute and convalescent phases.

In the original workflow: Nucleated cell number was recorded as an estimate derived from reference gene primer amplification. Sequencing was performed with immunoSEQ multiplex PCR; in TCRdb, only in-frame clones are kept and a portion is missing. V and J calls plus clone size are reproduced from that table; the DNA served to infer D and trimming. Among some 240,000 clones listed, roughly 80% were seen once. This CDR3 is built from 14 residues. V lost 5 bases and J lost 6, with 13 bases in between. From germline, CDR1 is SGHTA and CDR2 FQGNSA. This clone has more than one count but fewer than ten. This chain connects TRBV7-2 to TRBJ1-4, with D maybe TRBD1 (6 bases). Input material: PBMCs or T cells enriched from blood (not recorded which). The receptor's source is a young man with acute COVID-19. The CDR3 protein is CASSVGQQYEKLFF. CDR3 coding DNA: TGTGCCAGCAGCGTCGGACAGCAGTATGAAAAACTGTTTTTT.